A single sample gave rise to the 15 T cell receptor beta chains below, sequenced in a study of radiotherapy plus CTLA-4 blockade in lung cancer. Here immunoSEQ multiplex PCR was the method, and the copy in TCRdb shows in-frame clones only, minus some. The table records about 90,000 clones, about 83% of them present only once. The sequencing used peripheral blood, collected from a patient treated with radiotherapy plus ipilimumab. The receptors were gathered from a human donor with non-small cell lung cancer that progressed on radiotherapy plus ipilimumab.

The chain recombines TRBV11-3 with TRBJ2-3, with 12 bases matching TRBD2. This CDR3 region has 20 residues. V lost 1 base, J lost 4 bases, and 15 bases stayed unmatched. CDR1 and CDR2 from the germline V gene are SGHNT and YENEEA. The CDR3 DNA is TGTGCCAGCAGCTTAGGAGGCTGGTTCCTAGCGGGAGGGCCCCCAGATACGCAGTATTTT. Translating gives CASSLGGWFLAGGPPDTQYF.

The genes are TRBV7-9 and TRBJ2-2, with 10 nucleotides matching TRBD2. Per the germline V gene, CDR1 is SEHNR and CDR2 is FQNEAQ (reference sequence). This CDR3 has 14 amino acids. After removal of 5 bases from V and 8 bases from J, the junction contained 5 bases not matched to a gene. The CDR3 spells CASSPAGGPGELFF. The CDR3 nucleotides read TGTGCCAGCAGCCCAGCGGGGGGGCCGGGGGAGCTGTTTTTT.

The gene calls are TRBV4-2 and TRBJ2-2, with D maybe TRBD1 (6 bases). The V end lost 2 bases, the J end lost 1 base, and 11 bases lay between the germline ends. This CDR3 has 16 residues. Germline CDR1 LGHNA, CDR2 YNFKEQ. The CDR3 is CASSQQGLGNTGELFF. In nucleotides, the CDR3 is TGTGCCAGCAGCCAACAGGGGTTGGGGAACACCGGGGAGCTGTTTTTT.

This clone appeared a few times. V gene TRBV19 combines with J gene TRBJ1-5; TRBD1 aligns across 9 bases. The germline V gene has CDR1 LNHDA and CDR2 SQIVND (reference sequence). The V segment lost 0 bases and the J segment 7 bases; nucleotides outside the gene matches: 10. The CDR3 consists of 17 residues. CDR3 amino acids: CASSIDLLGQGRQPQHF. For the CDR3, the DNA is TGTGCCAGTAGTATAGATCTATTAGGACAGGGGCGACAGCCCCAGCATTTT.

This chain links TRBV19 with TRBJ1-5, with D possibly being TRBD1 (6 bases). The CDR3 runs to 15 residues. The germline V gene has CDR1 LNHDA and CDR2 SQIVND (reference sequence). V lost 6 bases, J lost 5 bases, and 17 bases lay in between. CDR3 sequence (DNA): TGTGCCAGTAGGTGGGGACAACTGGTGGATCAGCCCCAGCATTTT. Protein: CASRWGQLVDQPQHF.

The chain couples TRBV9 to TRBJ2-3; D remains ambiguous. Germline lookup yields CDR1 SGDLS and CDR2 YYNGEE. The CDR3 consists of 13 residues. Trimming stripped 0 bases from V and 4 bases from J, with 6 bases between. The CDR3 DNA follows: TGTGCCAGCAGCGTAGGTAGTCCAGATACGCAGTATTTT. Protein: CASSVGSPDTQYF.

This chain links TRBV7-8 with TRBJ2-7; a weak D match, TRBD1 (6 bases). Trimming removed 5 bases from V and 4 bases from J, with 12 bases in between. CDR3 length: 13 amino acids. CDR1 and CDR2 from the germline V gene are SGHVS and FQNEAQ. CDR3 DNA sequence: TGTGCCAGCAGCCCAGACAGGATTTACGAGCAGTACTTC. Translation: CASSPDRIYEQYF.

This chain joins TRBV1 and TRBJ2-7; TRBD2, the table's D call, was not compared with the DNA. TRBV1 constitutes a pseudogene. The CDR3 runs 11 residues. The CDR3 sequence: CTSSQGASGCF. Written as DNA, the CDR3 is TGCACCAGCAGCCAAGGAGCTAGCGGGTGCTTC.

This clone appeared a single time. V is TRBV11-2 and J is TRBJ2-2, with a tentative D call TRBD2 (5 bases). Germline lookup yields CDR1 SGHAT and CDR2 FQNNGV. Trimming left V 7 bases short and J 5 bases short, with 11 bases between. The CDR3 loop spans 13 amino acids. CDR3 in DNA: TGTGCCAGCAAGAGGGATAGGACCGGGGAGCTGTTTTTT. Residues: CASKRDRTGELFF.

This sequence joins TRBV18 and TRBJ2-5; D is possibly TRBD2 (6 bases). There are 15 residues in the CDR3. V was shortened by 2 bases and J by 4 bases, with 14 bases between the two germline ends. Germline CDR1 reads KGHSH; CDR2 reads LQKENI. CDR3 nucleotides: TGTGCCAGCTCACCAGGAGGGCTGGGTGGAGAGACCCAGTACTTC. Amino acids: CASSPGGLGGETQYF. The full variable domain, its missing parts supplied by reference TRBV18 and TRBJ2-5, is NAGVMQNPRHLVRRRGQEARLRCSPMKGHSHVYWYRQLPEEGLKFMVYLQKENIIDESGMPKERFSAEFPKEGPSILRIQQVVRGDSAAYFCASSPGGLGGETQYFGPGTRLLVL.

The chain has TRBV12-5 and TRBJ2-7; TRBD2 matches at 13 bases. This CDR3 has 15 residues. CDR1 and CDR2 from the germline V gene are LGHNT and FRNRAP. Germline trimming cut 3 bases from V and 5 bases from J; bases unmatched to any gene: 4. The CDR3, as DNA: TGTGCTAGTGGTTTATCGACTAGCGGGAGGAACGAGCAGTACTTC. Protein product: CASGLSTSGRNEQYF.

This clone was detected once. The chain recombines TRBV7-3 with TRBJ2-2; the match to TRBD2 covers 7 bases. CDR3 length: 15 amino acids. Trimming at V came to 4 bases and at J to 3 bases, leaving 5 bases not matched to a gene. Per germline, CDR1 SGHTA and CDR2 FQGTGA. Here the CDR3 reads CASSYGGSDTGELFF. DNA of the CDR3: TGTGCCAGCAGCTACGGGGGGTCGGACACCGGGGAGCTGTTTTTT.

The J gene is TRBJ1-3, the V gene TRBV28; D perhaps matches TRBD1 (6 bases). In germline, CDR1 is MDHEN, CDR2 SYDVKM. Trimming removed 5 bases at V and 0 bases at J, with 14 bases between. This CDR3 contains 16 residues. The CDR3 DNA reads TGTGCCAGCAGTCCCAGGGGAGGGAGCTCTGGAAACACCATATATTTT. Protein: CASSPRGGSSGNTIYF.

This chain uses TRBV19 with TRBJ2-4; 9 bases are shared with TRBD1. The CDR3 has 16 amino acids. Looked up from germline, CDR1 is LNHDA and CDR2 is SQIVND (reference sequence). V gave up 4 bases and J gave up 0 bases; unmatched junction bases: 4. In DNA form, the CDR3 reads TGTGCCAGTAGTAGTTGGACAGGGGAAGCCAAAAACATTCAGTACTTC. This codes for CASSSWTGEAKNIQYF.

The J gene is TRBJ2-6, the V gene TRBV30, with D possibly matching TRBD1 (5 bases). V dropped 0 bases and J dropped 4 bases, with 16 bases sitting between them. The CDR3 loop spans 17 amino acids. The germline V gene has CDR1 GTSNPN and CDR2 SVGIG (reference sequence). This CDR3 is CAWSVLKGSRGANVLTF. Here the CDR3 DNA reads TGTGCCTGGAGTGTACTGAAGGGGTCCAGGGGGGCCAACGTCCTGACTTTC.